The 5 T cell receptor beta chains below come from one sample, sequenced in a study of cytomegalovirus exposure and HLA in healthy donors. 60 Vbeta and 13 Jbeta primers were used in PCR. Here immunoSEQ multiplex PCR was the method, and the copy in TCRdb shows in-frame clones only, minus some. The repertoire holds roughly 170,000 clones, with approximately 84% as singletons. Material: PBMCs. The receptors come from a young man in good health and CMV-seronegative.

There are a few counts of this clone. The rearrangement joins TRBV27 to TRBJ2-1; 12 nucleotides align to TRBD2. Trimming at V came to 3 bases and at J to 1 base, leaving 1 base not matched to a gene. This CDR3 comprises 16 residues. Germline loops: CDR1 MNHEY, CDR2 SMNVEV (reference sequence). The chain's CDR3 is CASSLTSGSSYNEQFF. CDR3 coding DNA: TGTGCCAGCAGTTTGACTAGCGGGAGTTCCTACAATGAGCAGTTCTTC.

The chain is built from TRBV18 and TRBJ2-1; D perhaps matches TRBD2 (5 bases). This CDR3 region has 12 residues. The ends were cut back, 2 bases at V and 8 bases at J, with 7 bases in the middle. Germline V gene data show CDR1 as KGHSH and CDR2 as LQKENI. The CDR3 spells CASSPAGHEQFF. DNA of the CDR3: TGTGCCAGCTCACCAGCGGGCCATGAGCAGTTCTTC.

The chain employs TRBV7-2 and TRBJ1-2; D unresolved. The length of the CDR3 is 14 residues. V lost 5 bases, J lost 4 bases, and 14 bases lay in between. Germline values: CDR1 SGHTA, CDR2 FQGNSA. Here the CDR3 reads CASSRNQAIYGYTF. DNA for the CDR3: TGTGCCAGCAGCCGAAATCAGGCGATCTATGGCTACACCTTC.

Here the CDR3 DNA reads TGCGCCAGCAGGGGACAGGGGACTAATGAAAAACTGTTTTTT. The encoded protein is CASRGQGTNEKLFF. The V gene is TRBV5-1, the J gene TRBJ1-4; TRBD1 aligns across 10 bases. The CDR3 runs 14 residues. Looked up from germline, CDR1 is SGHRS and CDR2 is YFSETQ. Germline trimming cut 5 bases from V and 2 bases from J; bases unmatched to any gene: 0. Full variable domain (rest looked up from reference TRBV5-1 and TRBJ1-4): KAGVTQTPRYLIKTRGQQVTLSCSPISGHRSVSWYQQTPGQGLQFLFEYFSETQRNKGNFPGRFSGRQFSNSRSEMNVSTLELGDSALYLCASRGQGTNEKLFFGSGTQLSVL.

The V and J genes are TRBV28 and TRBJ2-7; D is possibly TRBD1 (7 bases). V was shortened by 8 bases and J by 3 bases, with 20 bases between the two germline ends. Germline-derived CDR1 and CDR2 are MDHEN and SYDVKM. The CDR3 length is 15 residues. CDR3: CASRGMGQLNYEQYF. The CDR3 DNA reads TGTGCCAGCCGGGGGATGGGACAGCTAAACTACGAGCAGTACTTC.